This is a list of T cell receptor beta chains from one sample in a study of CD8+CD57+ T cells in acquired aplastic anemia. TCRdb analysed the reads with MiXCR anew, one entry per CDR3 protein. The sample lists roughly 250,000 distinct CDR3 sequences, 65% to 90% occurring once. The specimen was sorted CD4+, CD8+, or CD8+CD57+ T cells (not recorded which) from PBMCs. All receptors come from a human donor with aplastic anemia. CDR3s include the opening cysteine and the closing phenylalanine or tryptophan. D genes are given only for firm matches. Clone size is given for some rows only: seen once, a few or many times, or a class if the clone is expanded.

d_call j_call clone_size v_call cdr3_nt cdr3_aa
. TRBJ2-1 . TRBV11-3 TGTGCCAGCAGCGACACTTACGCGCCTTCCAATGAGCAGTTCTTC CASSDTYAPSNEQFF
. TRBJ2-2 . TRBV2 TGTGCCACCGTGGCCGGGGACACAGGGACGCTGTTTTTT CATVAGDTGTLFF
. TRBJ2-7 . TRBV12-3/TRBV12-4 TGTGCCAGCAGATGTGGTGGGCAGTTCTACGAGCAGTACTTC CASRCGGQFYEQYF
. TRBJ1-5 . TRBV7-3 TGTGCCAGCAGCTTGGCATCGATCGGTTCACCCCTCCATTTT CASSLASIGSPLHF
TRBD2 TRBJ2-3 . TRBV7-9 TGTGCCTACGGGTTAGCGGGGGGTCAAGAGACCCAGTACTTT CAYGLAGGQETQYF
TRBD1 TRBJ2-2 . TRBV11-1 TGTGCCAGCAGCTTAGGGGACAGACAGCTGTTTTTT CASSLGDRQLFF
. TRBJ1-1 . TRBV9 TGTGCCAGCGGAGGAGATGGGAACATGCAGTACTTCGCTTTCTTT CASGGDGNMQYFAFF
. TRBJ2-5 . TRBV15 TGTGCCACCAGCAGCCGCTCCAGCCAAGAGGCCCAGTACTTC CATSSRSSQEAQYF
. TRBJ2-7 . TRBV7-9 TGTGCCAGCAGCTTAGATCCCACAGGCCTCTCTGAAAACTACTTC CASSLDPTGLSENYF
. TRBJ1-2 . TRBV9 TGTGCCAGCAGCCCGGGGTCAAATACGCATGGCTTTGCCTTC CASSPGSNTHGFAF
. TRBJ2-2 . TRBV7-8 TGTGCCAGCAGCTTAGCGGGCTGTCCCGATACGCAGTATCTGTTTTTT CASSLAGCPDTQYLFF
TRBD1 TRBJ2-7 . TRBV29-1 TGCAGCGTTGAGCTACAGGGGAAAATAGCCGAGCAGTACTTC CSVELQGKIAEQYF
. TRBJ2-3 . TRBV7-2 TGTGCCAGCAGCTTAGCGGGGGGCGCCACAGATACGCAGTATTTT CASSLAGGATDTQYF
. TRBJ1-1 many TRBV19 TGTGCCAGTACGGGCGACGTACTGAACACTGAAGCTTTCTTT CASTGDVLNTEAFF
. TRBJ2-5 . TRBV7-8 TGTGCCAGCAGCCGCCGTACAGGTGGGGAGACCCAGTACTTC CASSRRTGGETQYF
TRBD1 TRBJ1-2 . TRBV7-2 TGTGCCAGCAGTTACGAATGGCGACAGGGTCTCGCCTTCACCTTC CASSYEWRQGLAFTF
. TRBJ1-5 . TRBV19 TGTGCCAGTAGTATGGGAGACTGGAGCAATCAGCCCCAGCATTTT CASSMGDWSNQPQHF
. TRBJ1-2 . TRBV15 TGTGCCAGCAGTATAAGCACAGAAAAAGAGGGCCACACCTTC CASSISTEKEGHTF
TRBD1 TRBJ2-3 . TRBV7-8 TGTGCCAGCAGCAGTGACCGGGACAGCCAAGGTGAGCAGTTT CASSSDRDSQGEQF
. TRBJ2-3 once TRBV25-1 TGTGCCAGCAGTGCCGGACGCGGCACAGATACGCAGTATTTT CASSAGRGTDTQYF
. TRBJ1-6 . TRBV7-6 TGTGCCAGCAGTTCCGACCGGGCCGAGGAAGACACCCACTTT CASSSDRAEEDTHF
. TRBJ2-5 . TRBV7-9 . CASRMDVYEQFFGF
. TRBJ2-3 . TRBV7-2 TGTGCCAGCAGCTTTCATCCAGATCCCGCTACGCAGTCCTTT CASSFHPDPATQSF
. TRBJ2-3 . TRBV7-4 TGTGCCAGCAGCTTAGGGGCAGGCTATGGCTACCCCTACTTT CASSLGAGYGYPYF
. TRBJ1-3 . TRBV20-1 TGCAGGGCGACAGAAACACCGGGGACCATATATTTT CRATETPGTIYF
. TRBJ2-1 few TRBV9 TGTGCCAGCGGGGGCAACAATGAGCAGTTCTTC CASGGNNEQFF